One sample yielded the 28 T cell receptor beta chains listed below, sequenced in a study of blood T cells in healthy people across ages. PCR was performed a second time for about 7 to 11 cycles using a sample-barcoded 5' primer and a J-beta primer mix. TCRdb reprocessed the 5' RACE reads with MiXCR, giving one entry per CDR3 protein. The profile shows about 970,000 distinct CDR3 sequences, roughly 47% of them singletons. Sample: blood. Receptors were obtained from a woman in her sixties or seventies in good health.

This rearrangement joins TRBV14 to TRBJ1-2; a weak D match, TRBD1 (5 bases). The CDR3 runs to 14 residues. CDR1 SGHDN and CDR2 FVKESK come from the germline V gene. Deletions cut 2 bases from V and 2 bases from J, with 9 bases between. The chain's CDR3 is CASSQNRDNYGYTF. The CDR3 coding sequence is TGTGCCAGCAGCCAAAACCGGGACAACTATGGCTACACCTTC.

The chain has TRBV11-2 and TRBJ2-7, with 7 bases fitting TRBD1. V lost 0 bases and J lost 1; bases outside the gene matches: 3. CDR1 SGHAT and CDR2 FQNNGV come from the germline V gene. The CDR3 runs 15 residues. As DNA, the CDR3 is TGTGCCAGCAGCTTAGATCCACAGGGGTCCTACGAGCAGTACTTC. It codes for CASSLDPQGSYEQYF.

This chain uses TRBV4-1 with TRBJ2-5; D is possibly TRBD2 (5 bases). Judging by the DNA end, TRBJ2-7 fits better; the J call may be wrong. CDR1 is MGHRA, CDR2 YSYEKL, per germline. The CDR3 runs 15 residues. CDR3 in DNA: TGCGCCAGCAGCTTCTCTGTGGGGTCGGGGTACGAGCAGTACTTC. Amino acids: CASSFSVGSGYEQYF.

The chain employs TRBV24-1 and TRBJ2-1; D possibly corresponds to TRBD1 (6 bases). Trimming took 3 bases from V and 3 from J, leaving 11 bases between them. Germline V gene sequence: CDR1 KGHDR, CDR2 SFDVKD. The CDR3 has 15 residues. The CDR3 DNA sequence: TGTGCCACCAGTGATGAAACGGGACACTACAATGAGCAGTTCTTC. It specifies CATSDETGHYNEQFF.

V usage is TRBV4-3 and J usage is TRBJ1-2; D perhaps matches TRBD1 (5 bases). The ends were cut back, 1 base at V and 4 bases at J, with 13 bases in the middle. The CDR3 loop spans 15 amino acids. Germline CDR1 LGHNA, CDR2 YSLEER. This CDR3 is CASSQGGGDFYGYTF. CDR3 sequence (DNA): TGCGCCAGCAGCCAAGGGGGAGGGGACTTCTATGGCTACACCTTC.

The genes are TRBV4-1 and TRBJ2-1; the D is unclear. Germline CDR1 is MGHRA and CDR2 is YSYEKL. This CDR3 spans 14 amino acids. V was pared by 0 bases and J by 8 bases, with 11 bases between. As DNA, the CDR3 is TGCGCCAGCAGCCAAGATATAGTTTCCGATGAGCAGTTCTTC. Translation: CASSQDIVSDEQFF.

The chain couples TRBV10-3 to TRBJ2-7; 11 bases are a match to TRBD1. The V gene's germline CDR1 is ENHRY and CDR2 SYGVKD. The length of the CDR3 is 15 residues. V was pared by 4 bases and J by 3 bases, with 5 bases of the junction left unmatched. For the CDR3, the DNA is TGTGCCATCAGTGCGTCGGGACAGGGGGGCTACGAGCAGTACTTC. Its translation is CAISASGQGGYEQYF.

J is TRBJ2-7 and V is TRBV6-2 or TRBV6-3, with unresolved D. Trimming cost V 5 bases and J 6 bases, with 11 bases left between them. From germline, CDR1 is MNHEY and CDR2 SVGEGT. This CDR3 has 12 amino acids. CDR3 in DNA: TGTGCCAGCAGTCCCATGGTCCTCGAGCAGTACTTC. It codes for CASSPMVLEQYF.

This clonotype was recorded many times. The chain employs TRBV11-2 and TRBJ2-5; tentative D call: TRBD2 (5 bases). The germline CDR1 and CDR2 sequences are SGHAT and FQNNGV. The CDR3 length is 15 residues. The V end lost 1 base, the J end lost 4 bases, and 13 bases lay between the germline ends. CDR3 DNA: TGTGCCAGCAGCTTAGGCCTAGCCGAGAGAGAGACCCAGTACTTC. Its translation is CASSLGLAERETQYF.

This CDR3 reads CASSLLDRGNNEQFF. The DNA for the CDR3 is TGTGCCAGCAGCTTATTGGACAGGGGTAACAATGAGCAGTTCTTC. The genes are TRBV7-7 and TRBJ2-1, with 9 bases aligning to TRBD1. Germline CDR1 reads SSHAT; CDR2 reads FNYEAQ (reference sequence). The trim removed 2 bases at V and 5 bases at J, leaving 4 bases unmatched. The CDR3 runs to 15 residues.

In its sample, this clonotype was seen once. A much bigger clone sits one base away, suggesting this may be a read error. The rearrangement links TRBV20-1 to TRBJ2-1, with a weak D call TRBD2 (5 bases). Germline-derived CDR1 and CDR2 are DFQATT and SNEGSKA (reference sequence). The CDR3 has 14 residues. CDR3 amino acids: CSAITSFGYSEQFF. Written as DNA, the CDR3 is TGCAGTGCTATTACTAGTTTTGGCTACAGTGAGCAGTTCTTC.

V is TRBV5-1 and J is TRBJ1-4, with a weak D call TRBD1 (5 bases). Trimming pared 4 bases from V and 4 bases from J, leaving 17 bases between. Germline V gene data show CDR1 as SGHRS and CDR2 as YFSETQ. This CDR3 is built from 16 residues. CDR3 sequence reads: CASSPSPTAVNEKLFF. The CDR3 DNA reads as TGCGCCAGCAGCCCAAGCCCGACAGCAGTTAATGAAAAACTGTTTTTT.

The chain links TRBV20-1 to TRBJ2-6; 7 nucleotides line up with TRBD1. The CDR3 spans 14 residues. Per the germline V gene, CDR1 is DFQATT and CDR2 is SNEGSKA (reference sequence). With V trimmed by 7 bases and J by 0 bases, 3 bases remained unmatched. The CDR3 coding sequence is TGCAGTGTTGACAGGGTCTCTGGGGCCAACGTCCTGACTTTC. Its translation is CSVDRVSGANVLTF.

There are many counts of this clonotype. The CDR3 sequence is CASSQGVSGQETQYF. The CDR3 DNA sequence: TGCGCCAGCAGCCAAGGGGTTAGCGGCCAAGAGACCCAGTACTTC. The chain uses TRBV4-1 and TRBJ2-5; possible D gene TRBD2, 6 bases. CDR3 length equals 15 residues. V lost 1 base and J lost 1, with 10 bases in between. Germline loops: CDR1 MGHRA, CDR2 YSYEKL.

The chain joins TRBV5-1 to TRBJ1-1, with D unresolved. Trimming removed 0 bases from V and 4 bases from J, with 7 bases in between. Germline CDR1 is SGHRS and CDR2 is YFSETQ. The CDR3 runs to 13 residues. CDR3 region: CASSLDAGTEAFF. For the CDR3, the DNA is TGCGCCAGCAGCTTGGATGCGGGCACTGAAGCTTTCTTT.

The chain has TRBV4-3 and TRBJ2-7; D gene ambiguous. The CDR3 covers 13 residues. The V gene's germline CDR1 is LGHNA and CDR2 YSLEER. Trimming removed 2 bases at V and 13 bases at J, with 18 bases between. The CDR3 is CASSQFQGTPTYF. DNA for the CDR3: TGCGCCAGCAGCCAATTCCAAGGCACCCCTACCTACTTC.

The chain employs TRBV15 and TRBJ2-1; 14 bases map to TRBD2. CDR1 and CDR2 from the germline V gene are LNHNV and YYDKDF (reference sequence). CDR3 length equals 20 residues. V shed 3 bases, J shed 1 base, and the junction held 11 bases outside the gene matches. CDR3: CATSRGKNGLAGGSYNEQFF. The CDR3, as DNA: TGTGCCACCAGCAGGGGGAAAAATGGACTAGCGGGAGGTTCCTACAATGAGCAGTTCTTC.

This clonotype came up a few times. This rearrangement joins TRBV20-1 to TRBJ1-4; possibly TRBD1 for D (6 bases). This CDR3 is built from 16 residues. Germline V gene data show CDR1 as DFQATT and CDR2 as SNEGSKA (reference sequence). Between the trimmed V and J ends, which lost 0 bases and 5 bases, there was a span of 16 bases. In DNA form, the CDR3 reads TGCAGTGCTAGAGATTTAGGGGGGGACCTCAATGAAAAACTGTTTTTT. Its translation is CSARDLGGDLNEKLFF.

This clonotype was seen a handful of times. This chain uses TRBV20-1 with TRBJ2-1; 8 bases are a match to TRBD2. Germline V lookup: CDR1 DFQATT, CDR2 SNEGSKA (reference sequence). The CDR3 totals 14 residues. With 7 bases clipped from V and 4 bases from J, the junction kept 9 bases outside the gene matches. CDR3 DNA sequence: TGCAGTGGGGAGGATAGCGGGAAGTACAATGAGCAGTTCTTC. It is translated as CSGEDSGKYNEQFF.

V and J are TRBV6-5 and TRBJ1-1; no firm D call. This CDR3 contains 14 residues. The germline CDR1 and CDR2 sequences are MNHEY and SVGAGI. V dropped 4 bases and J dropped 3 bases, with 12 bases sitting between them. CDR3 loop: CASSWRGSDTEAFF. CDR3 nucleotides: TGTGCCAGCAGTTGGCGGGGTTCGGACACTGAAGCTTTCTTT.

This clonotype occurred a few times. This chain joins TRBV4-1 and TRBJ2-3; D may be TRBD2 (5 bases). The CDR3 sequence is 15 residues long. The V end lost 2 bases, the J end lost 5 bases, and 14 bases lay between the germline ends. Germline CDR1 and CDR2: MGHRA and YSYEKL. The CDR3: CASSQITSGRDTQYF. The DNA of the CDR3 is TGCGCCAGCAGCCAAATCACCTCGGGGAGAGATACGCAGTATTTT.

The gene calls are TRBV12-3 or TRBV12-4 and TRBJ2-1; 10 nucleotides agree with TRBD2. This CDR3 has 14 amino acids. The V segment lost 3 bases and the J segment 12 bases; nucleotides outside the gene matches: 8. In DNA form, the CDR3 reads TGTGCCAGCAGTTTCACAGCGGGAGGGCCTGGGCAGTTCTTC. Translating gives CASSFTAGGPGQFF.

V usage is TRBV12-3 or TRBV12-4 and J usage is TRBJ1-1; 7 bases match TRBD1. V lost 5 bases to trimming and J lost 0 bases; unmatched junction nucleotides: 9. This CDR3 contains 16 residues. The CDR3 region is CASSPSDRPMNTEAFF. In nucleotides, the CDR3 is TGTGCCAGCAGTCCCTCGGACAGGCCTATGAACACTGAAGCTTTCTTT.

In nucleotides, the CDR3 is TGTGCCAGCAGTCCTAGCGCTTGGGGGAGGGGGTACAATGAGCAGTTCTTC. It encodes CASSPSAWGRGYNEQFF. V is TRBV6-1 and J is TRBJ2-1, with a weak D call TRBD2 (7 bases). Germline V gene sequence: CDR1 MNHNS, CDR2 SASEGT. The CDR3 has 17 amino acids. Trimming cost V 5 bases and J 4 bases, with 21 bases left between them.

The chain couples TRBV7-2 to TRBJ1-6, with 8 bases matching TRBD1. After removal of 5 bases from V and 7 bases from J, the junction contained 7 bases not matched to a gene. CDR1 and CDR2 from the germline V gene are SGHTA and FQGNSA. This CDR3 has 15 residues. The CDR3 spells CASSDLSGGNSPLHF. The CDR3 DNA is TGTGCCAGCAGCGATCTCTCAGGGGGCAATTCACCCCTCCACTTT.

The gene calls are TRBV7-2 and TRBJ1-5, with D perhaps TRBD1 (6 bases). V was cut by 6 bases and J by 7 bases, with 16 bases left in between. CDR3 length: 14 amino acids. Per the germline V gene, CDR1 is SGHTA and CDR2 is FQGNSA. CDR3 DNA sequence: TGTGCCAGCAGTTTGAGGGGGGGCAGGCAGCCCCAGCATTTT. Its translation: CASSLRGGRQPQHF.

This clonotype was seen only a few times. The chain is built from TRBV18 and TRBJ2-7; possible D gene TRBD1, 6 bases. The ends were cut back, 3 bases at V and 4 bases at J, with 13 bases in the middle. The V gene's germline CDR1 is KGHSH and CDR2 LQKENI. The CDR3 loop spans 14 amino acids. CDR3 residues: CASSPQTGSYEQYF. Written as DNA, the CDR3 is TGTGCCAGCTCACCGCAAACAGGGTCTTACGAGCAGTACTTC.

This chain uses TRBV20-1 with TRBJ2-1; the D gene could be TRBD1 or TRBD2 (6 bases each). The CDR3 is 17 amino acids. CDR1 DFQATT and CDR2 SNEGSKA come from the germline V gene (reference sequence). The V gene lost 2 bases and the J gene lost 6 bases, with 23 bases spanning the gap. The CDR3 region has the DNA TGCAGTGCTAGAAAGCCCTCGAGGAGGGGGTGGTTCAATGAGCAGTTCTTC. Its translation: CSARKPSRRGWFNEQFF.